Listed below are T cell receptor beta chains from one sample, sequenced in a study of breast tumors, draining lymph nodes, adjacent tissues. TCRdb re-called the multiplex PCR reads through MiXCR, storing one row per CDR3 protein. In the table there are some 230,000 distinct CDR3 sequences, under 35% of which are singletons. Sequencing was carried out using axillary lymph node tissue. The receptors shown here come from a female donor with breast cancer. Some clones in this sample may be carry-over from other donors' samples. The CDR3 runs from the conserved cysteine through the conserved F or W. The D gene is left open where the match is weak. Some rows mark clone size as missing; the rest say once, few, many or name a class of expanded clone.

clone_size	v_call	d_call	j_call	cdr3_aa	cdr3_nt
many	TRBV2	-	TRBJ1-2	CASSGELGYGYTF	TGTGCCAGCAGTGGGGAGCTGGGGTATGGCTACACCTTC
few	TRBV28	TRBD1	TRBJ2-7	CASSTTGGTYEQYF	TGTGCCAGCAGTACGACAGGGGGTACCTACGAGCAGTACTTC
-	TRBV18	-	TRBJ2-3	CASSPPSDTQYF	TGTGCCAGCTCACCACCGTCAGATACGCAGTATTTT
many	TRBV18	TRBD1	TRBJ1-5	CASSPTGGEQPQHF	TGTGCCAGCTCACCGACAGGGGGTGAGCAGCCCCAGCATTTT
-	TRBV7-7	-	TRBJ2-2	CASSLGAGWAAGELFF	TGTGCTAGCAGCTTAGGAGCAGGGTGGGCCGCCGGGGAGCTGTTTTTT
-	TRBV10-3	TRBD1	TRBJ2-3	CAISGGDRASNTQYF	TGTGCCATCAGTGGGGGGGACAGGGCTAGTAATACGCAGTATTTT
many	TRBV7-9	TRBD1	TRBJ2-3	CASSSDRASSIYWYF	TGTGCCAGCAGCTCAGACAGGGCTTCAAGCATTTATTGGTATTTT
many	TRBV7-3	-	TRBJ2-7	CASSLNRDYEQYF	TGTGCCAGCAGCCTGAACAGGGACTACGAGCAGTACTTC
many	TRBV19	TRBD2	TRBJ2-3	CASSRRGVSTDTQYF	TGTGCCAGTAGTAGGCGGGGGGTTAGCACAGATACGCAGTATTTT
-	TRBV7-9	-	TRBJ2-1	CASSLAASPLGGNEQFF	TGTGCCAGCAGCTTAGCGGCTAGCCCCCTAGGAGGCAATGAGCAGTTCTTC
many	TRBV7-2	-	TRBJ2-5	CASSLILREQETQYF	TGTGCCAGCAGCTTAATTCTACGGGAACAAGAGACCCAGTACTTC
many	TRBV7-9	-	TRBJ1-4	CASNKDRNEKLFF	TGTGCCAGCAACAAAGACAGAAATGAAAAACTGTTTTTT
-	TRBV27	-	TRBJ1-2	CASSFSNGERTF	TGTGCCAGCAGTTTTTCCAATGGGGAGCGGACCTTC
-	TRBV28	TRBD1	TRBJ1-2	CASSSGTGNYGYTF	TGTGCCAGCAGTTCCGGGACAGGGAACTATGGCTACACCTTC
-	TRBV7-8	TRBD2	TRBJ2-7	CASSSGGGTYEQCF	TGTGCCAGCAGCTCCGGCGGGGGAACCTACGAGCAGTGCTTC
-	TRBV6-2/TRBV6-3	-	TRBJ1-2	CASSHSGQRGYTF	TGTGCCAGCAGTCACTCTGGGCAGCGTGGCTACACCTTC
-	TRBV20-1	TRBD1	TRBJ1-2	CSASTGGYGYTF	TGCAGTGCTAGCACAGGGGGCTATGGCTACACCTTC
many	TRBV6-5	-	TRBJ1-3	CASSFGRREGNTIYF	TGTGCCAGCAGTTTCGGGCGGCGCGAGGGAAACACCATATATTTT
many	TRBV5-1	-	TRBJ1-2	CASSADRGSGYTF	TGCGCCAGCAGCGCGGACCGCGGCTCTGGCTACACCTTC
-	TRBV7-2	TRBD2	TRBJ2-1	CASSLLPGTSGRGINNEQFF	TGTGCCAGCAGCCTCCTTCCCGGGACTAGCGGAAGGGGGATTAACAATGAGCAGTTCTTC
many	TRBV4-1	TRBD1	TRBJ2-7	CASSQDPGQGIHEQYF	TGCGCCAGCAGCCAAGATCCAGGACAGGGTATCCACGAGCAGTACTTC
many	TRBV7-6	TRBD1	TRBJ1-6	CASRKDRSYNSPLHF	TGTGCCAGCAGAAAGGACAGGTCCTATAATTCACCCCTCCACTTT
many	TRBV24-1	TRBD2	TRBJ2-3	CATSQREGTQYF	TGTGCCACCAGTCAGCGGGAGGGGACCCAGTATTTT
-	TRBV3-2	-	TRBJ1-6	CASSQPEVRNNSPLHF	TGTGCCAGCAGCCAGCCCGAGGTTAGAAATAATTCACCCCTCCACTTT
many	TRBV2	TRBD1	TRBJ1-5	CASSRQGASQPQHF	TGTGCCAGCAGCCGACAGGGGGCCAGTCAGCCCCAGCATTTT
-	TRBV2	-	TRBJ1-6	CASSPQGRNSPLHF	TGTGCCAGCAGCCCCCAGGGCAGGAATTCACCCCTCCACTTT
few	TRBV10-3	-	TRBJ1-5	CAIGDPNQPQHF	TGCGCCATCGGGGACCCTAATCAGCCCCAGCATTTT
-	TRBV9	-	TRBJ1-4	CASSVGTGGPAIGTQYFGREKLFF	-
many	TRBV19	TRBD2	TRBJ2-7	CASSRLAGGYEQYF	TGTGCCAGTAGTAGGCTAGCGGGGGGCTACGAGCAGTACTTC
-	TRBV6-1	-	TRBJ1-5	CASSFVAGNSNQPQHF	TGTGCCAGCAGTTTCGTAGCGGGTAATAGCAATCAGCCCCAGCATTTT
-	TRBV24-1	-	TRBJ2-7	CATSDKTHTYEQYF	TGTGCCACCAGTGACAAGACTCATACCTACGAGCAGTACTTC
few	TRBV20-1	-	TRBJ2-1	CSATPTVTYTEQFF	TGCAGTGCTACCCCGACAGTTACCTACACTGAGCAGTTCTTC
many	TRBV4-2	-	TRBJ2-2	CASSLRQLSGELFF	TGTGCCAGCAGCCTTAGACAGCTCTCCGGGGAGCTGTTTTTT
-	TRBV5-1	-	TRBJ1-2	CASRPGTPAFYTF	TGCGCCAGCAGGCCTGGGACACCGGCCTTCTACACCTTC
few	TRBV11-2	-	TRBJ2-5	CASSLVIGAGQETQYF	TGTGCCAGCAGCTTAGTAATCGGTGCGGGCCAAGAGACCCAGTACTTC
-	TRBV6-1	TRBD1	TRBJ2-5	CASSQWRTGMQTQYF	TGTGCCAGCAGTCAATGGAGGACAGGGATGCAGACCCAGTACTTC
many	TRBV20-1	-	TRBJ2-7	CSARDRSHAEQYF	TGCAGTGCTAGAGATCGGAGCCACGCCGAGCAGTACTTC
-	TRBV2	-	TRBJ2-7	CACSARGPIYEQYF	-
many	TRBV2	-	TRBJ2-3	CASSEEAQGRQYF	TGTGCCAGCAGTGAAGAGGCCCAAGGTAGACAGTATTTT
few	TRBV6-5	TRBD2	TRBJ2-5	CASSTKTSGRVHATQYF	TGTGCCAGCAGTACCAAGACTAGCGGGAGGGTCCATGCGACCCAGTACTTC
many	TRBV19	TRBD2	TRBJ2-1	CASSLPGLAGGEQFF	TGTGCCAGTAGTCTACCCGGACTAGCGGGAGGTGAGCAGTTCTTC